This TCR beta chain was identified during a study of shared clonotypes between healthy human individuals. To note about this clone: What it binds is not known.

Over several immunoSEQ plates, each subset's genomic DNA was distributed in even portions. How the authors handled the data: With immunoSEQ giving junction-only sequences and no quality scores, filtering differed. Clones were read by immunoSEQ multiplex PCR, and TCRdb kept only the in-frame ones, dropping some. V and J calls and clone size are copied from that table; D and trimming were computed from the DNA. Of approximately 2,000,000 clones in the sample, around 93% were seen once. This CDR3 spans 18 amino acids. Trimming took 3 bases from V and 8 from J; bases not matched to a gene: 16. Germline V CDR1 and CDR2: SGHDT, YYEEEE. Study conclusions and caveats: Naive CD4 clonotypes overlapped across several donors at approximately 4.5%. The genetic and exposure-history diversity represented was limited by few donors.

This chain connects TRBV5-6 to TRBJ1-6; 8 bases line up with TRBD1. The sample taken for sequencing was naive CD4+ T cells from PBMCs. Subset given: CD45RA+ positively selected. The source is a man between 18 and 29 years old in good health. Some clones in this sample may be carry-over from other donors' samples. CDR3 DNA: TGTGCCAGCAGCTCCCGTCGGGCAGGGGGCTCTTTTTATTCACCCCTCCACTTT. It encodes CASSSRRAGGSFYSPLHF.